The 2 T cell receptor beta chains below were found in one sample sequenced in a study of Ad26.COV2.S vaccination and SARS-CoV-2 variants. Treatment here: approximately 18 received Ad26.COV2.S at low or high dose, single or two shots; about 5 received placebo; per-sample allocation not given. Day 63 following the first vaccine or placebo injection was when the samples were taken. Repertoires were generated with immunoSEQ multiplex PCR, while TCRdb's copy carries only in-frame clones and drops some. The data show about 370,000 clones, approximately 86% seen once. Sequenced here: peripheral blood, sampled in a trial of Ad26.COV2.S vaccine versus placebo. These TCRs come from a person between 18 and 65 years old who received the Ad26.COV2.S COVID-19 vaccine or a placebo.

The V call is TRBV3-1 (or the pseudogene TRBV3-2), the J call TRBJ2-3; TRBD2 aligns across 13 bases. V shed 3 bases and J 11 bases; nucleotides not matched to a gene: 14. Germline V gene data show CDR1 as LGHDT and CDR2 as YNNKEL (reference sequence). The CDR3 consists of 17 residues. The CDR3 nucleotides read TGTGCCAGCAGCCATCTTACCGGGACTAGCGGGGCCCAGGGGCAGTATTTT. It specifies CASSHLTGTSGAQGQYF.

The V and J genes are TRBV7-6 and TRBJ2-7; TRBD2 matches 8 bases. The CDR3 sequence is 16 residues long. The germline V gene encodes CDR1 SGHVS and CDR2 FNYEAQ. V was pared by 2 bases and J by 4 bases, with 10 bases of the junction left unmatched. The CDR3 loop is CASSLPEAGVGYEQYF. For the CDR3, the DNA is TGTGCCAGCAGCTTACCAGAAGCGGGGGTAGGGTACGAGCAGTACTTC.